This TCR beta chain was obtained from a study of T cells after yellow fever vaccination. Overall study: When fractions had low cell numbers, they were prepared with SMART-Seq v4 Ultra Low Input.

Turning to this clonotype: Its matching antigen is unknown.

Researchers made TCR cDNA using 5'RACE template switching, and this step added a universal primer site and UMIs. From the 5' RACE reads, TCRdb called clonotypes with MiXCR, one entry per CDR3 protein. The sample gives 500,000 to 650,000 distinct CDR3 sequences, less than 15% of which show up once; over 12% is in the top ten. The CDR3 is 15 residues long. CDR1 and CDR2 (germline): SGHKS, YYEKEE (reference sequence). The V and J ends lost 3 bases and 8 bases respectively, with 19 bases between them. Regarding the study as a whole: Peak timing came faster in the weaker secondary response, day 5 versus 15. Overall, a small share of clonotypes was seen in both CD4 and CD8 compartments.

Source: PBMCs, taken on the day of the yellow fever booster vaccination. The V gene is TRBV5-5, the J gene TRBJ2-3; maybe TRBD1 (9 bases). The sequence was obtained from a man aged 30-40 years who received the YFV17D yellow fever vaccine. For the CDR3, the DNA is TGTGCCAGCAGCTGGGCACAGGGGGCGGGAGGTACGCAGTATTTT. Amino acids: CASSWAQGAGGTQYF.